The next 12 T cell receptor beta chains were all read from a single sample in a study of T-cell memory formation after mild COVID-19. TCRdb reprocessed the 5' RACE reads via MiXCR and lists one record per CDR3 protein. The data show 150,000 to 200,000 distinct CDR3 sequences, around 30% seen once. The sequenced material came from PBMCs or a T cell subset sorted from them (not recorded which). These receptors all stem from an adult woman who had mild COVID-19 (a few samples of this study predate the infection). Cell type and time point are not known.

This clonotype was counted a few times. This sequence joins TRBV11-2 and TRBJ2-7; D is perhaps TRBD1 (6 bases). The V gene lost 1 base and the J gene lost 4 bases, with 11 bases spanning the gap. The germline CDR1 and CDR2 sequences are SGHAT and FQNNGV. The CDR3 loop spans 14 amino acids. The CDR3 loop reads CASSLGTELYEQYF. The DNA for the CDR3 is TGTGCCAGCAGCTTAGGGACAGAGCTTTACGAGCAGTACTTC.

This clonotype was seen only a few times. The CDR3 protein is CASSSGQGEDTQYF. Here the CDR3 DNA reads TGCGCCAGCAGCTCTGGACAGGGGGAAGATACGCAGTATTTT. This chain uses TRBV5-1 with TRBJ2-3; 10 bases align to TRBD1. J was trimmed by 5 bases and V by 3 bases; bases with no gene match: 3. The CDR3 is made up of 14 amino acids. Germline loops: CDR1 SGHRS, CDR2 YFSETQ.

This clonotype was recorded a few times. Here the CDR3 DNA reads TGTGCCAGCTCACCGACGAAAACTAGCACAGATACGCAGTATTTT. Its translation: CASSPTKTSTDTQYF. The chain has TRBV18 and TRBJ2-3; D unresolved. CDR3 length: 15 residues. Germline CDR1 KGHSH, CDR2 LQKENI. The V end was cut by 3 bases, the J end by 0 bases, with 10 bases between.

This rearrangement joins TRBV9 to TRBJ1-4; no firm D call. Per germline, CDR1 SGDLS and CDR2 YYNGEE. The V gene lost 0 bases and the J gene lost 8 bases, with 5 bases spanning the gap. There are 12 residues in the CDR3. As DNA, the CDR3 is TGTGCCAGCAGCGTAGAAGGGGAAAAACTGTTTTTT. Translation: CASSVEGEKLFF.

The rearrangement links TRBV11-2 to TRBJ1-1, with 8 nucleotides matching TRBD1. This CDR3 spans 16 amino acids. Germline-derived CDR1 and CDR2 are SGHAT and FQNNGV. The V segment lost 1 base and the J segment 3 bases; nucleotides outside the gene matches: 7. The CDR3: CASSLGWGQVDTEAFF. CDR3 sequence (DNA): TGTGCCAGCAGCTTAGGATGGGGACAGGTGGACACTGAAGCTTTCTTT.

The genes are TRBV7-2 and TRBJ2-3; D may match TRBD1 or TRBD2 (5 bases each). The V and J ends lost 3 bases and 2 bases respectively, with 12 bases between them. Germline values: CDR1 SGHTA, CDR2 FQGNSA. The CDR3 loop spans 15 amino acids. This CDR3 is CASSFSRGPTDTQYF. CDR3 nucleotides: TGTGCCAGCAGCTTTTCAAGGGGACCCACAGATACGCAGTATTTT.

The rearrangement joins TRBV10-3 to TRBJ2-1, with 8 bases matching TRBD1. Per the germline V gene, CDR1 is ENHRY and CDR2 is SYGVKD. This CDR3 comprises 15 residues. V lost 3 bases and J lost 6; bases outside the gene matches: 7. DNA for the CDR3: TGTGCCATCAGTGATCAGGGGGCGACTCTCAATGAGCAGTTCTTC. Translation gives CAISDQGATLNEQFF.

The chain combines TRBV4-2 with TRBJ2-1; no definite D call. This CDR3 comprises 14 residues. V was pared by 1 base and J by 9 bases, with 13 bases between. Germline assignment: CDR1 LGHNA and CDR2 YNFKEQ. The CDR3 loop reads CASSQVDSIGEQFF. CDR3 in DNA: TGTGCCAGCAGCCAAGTAGATAGCATTGGTGAGCAGTTCTTC.

A few counts support this clonotype. CDR3 residues: CASSPAAGAYEQYF. DNA for the CDR3: TGCGCCAGCAGCCCCGCCGCGGGGGCCTACGAGCAGTACTTC. The V and J genes are TRBV5-1 and TRBJ2-7; 7 nucleotides align to TRBD2. V trimming: 4 bases; J trimming: 2 bases; junction bases outside the gene matches: 6. Germline lookup yields CDR1 SGHRS and CDR2 YFSETQ. CDR3 length: 14 residues.

V and J are TRBV24-1 and TRBJ2-3; tentatively, D is TRBD2 (6 bases). Trimming took 0 bases from V and 8 from J, leaving 23 bases between them. CDR1 is KGHDR, CDR2 SFDVKD, per germline. The CDR3 extends over 18 amino acids. The CDR3 DNA is TGTGCCACCAGTGATTTGCAAATCAAGGCGGGGCTACCCGGTACGCAGTATTTT. Translation: CATSDLQIKAGLPGTQYF.

There are a few counts of this clonotype. CDR3 loop: CATSDLGQGTDTQYF. The CDR3 DNA reads as TGTGCCACCAGTGATCTCGGACAGGGCACAGATACGCAGTATTTT. This chain uses TRBV24-1 with TRBJ2-3; 7 bases agree with TRBD1. Germline CDR1 is KGHDR and CDR2 is SFDVKD. Trimming at V came to 3 bases and at J to 1 base, leaving 3 bases not matched to a gene. The CDR3 is made up of 15 amino acids.

The V gene is TRBV4-3, the J gene TRBJ2-7; D gene uncertain. Trimming took 4 bases from V and 2 from J, leaving 15 bases between them. The CDR3 covers 15 residues. Per the germline V gene, CDR1 is LGHNA and CDR2 is YSLEER. The CDR3 sequence is CASSLQALDAYEQYF. CDR3 nucleotide sequence: TGCGCCAGCAGCCTCCAGGCTCTAGACGCCTACGAGCAGTACTTC.